These 26 T cell receptor beta chains share one sample of origin, sequenced in a study of PD-L1 blockade in urothelial cancer. Time point noted: peripheral blood 6 weeks after treatment start. Assay used: immunoSEQ multiplex PCR; TCRdb lists only in-frame clones, some missing. The sample records fewer than 30,000 clones, 84% being singletons. Sequenced material: PBMCs, taken around atezolizumab (anti-PD-L1) treatment. These receptors were taken from a man between 65 and 80 years old with urothelial cancer.

The chain combines TRBV2 with TRBJ1-2, with 8 positions matching TRBD1. The CDR3 loop spans 15 amino acids. Germline V gene sequence: CDR1 SNHLY, CDR2 FYNNEI. V shed 3 bases and J 0 bases; nucleotides not matched to a gene: 3. The CDR3 nucleotides are TGTGCCAGCAGTGAGACAGGGGCAGCTAACTATGGCTACACCTTC. Protein: CASSETGAANYGYTF.

V usage is TRBV6-4 and J usage is TRBJ2-1; the D is unclear. Trimming removed 4 bases from V and 0 bases from J, with 7 bases in between. The germline V gene has CDR1 MRHNA and CDR2 SNTAGT. The CDR3 runs to 14 residues. In DNA form, the CDR3 reads TGTGCCAGCAGTGCTGGCAGCTCCTACAATGAGCAGTTCTTC. Translating it yields CASSAGSSYNEQFF.

J is TRBJ2-1 and V is TRBV28; TRBD1 is a possible D gene (6 bases). With 2 bases removed from V and 3 bases from J, the gap between germline ends came to 11 bases. In germline, CDR1 is MDHEN, CDR2 SYDVKM. The CDR3 sequence is 15 residues long. Here the CDR3 reads CASSLGGHYYNEQFF. The CDR3 bases are TGTGCCAGCAGTTTAGGGGGACATTACTACAATGAGCAGTTCTTC.

The chain links TRBV6-5 to TRBJ2-7, with no clear D. CDR1 MNHEY and CDR2 SVGAGI come from the germline V gene. Trimming removed 6 bases from V and 1 base from J, with 10 bases in between. The CDR3 is 13 amino acids. This chain's CDR3 is CASRLTTSYEQYF. CDR3 coding DNA: TGTGCCAGCAGACTGACAACTTCCTACGAGCAGTACTTC.

This chain links TRBV5-6 with TRBJ2-7; 7 nucleotides line up with TRBD2. Germline V gives CDR1 SGHDT, CDR2 YYEEEE. V lost 1 base to trimming and J lost 2 bases; unmatched junction nucleotides: 3. The CDR3 loop spans 14 amino acids. The CDR3 nucleotides read TGTGCCAGCAGCTTGAGCGGGACTACCTACGAGCAGTACTTC. Amino acids: CASSLSGTTYEQYF.

The chain uses TRBV27 and TRBJ1-1, with a weak D call TRBD1 (5 bases). CDR3 size: 14 residues. Germline-derived CDR1 and CDR2 are MNHEY and SMNVEV (reference sequence). V was trimmed by 3 bases and J by 2 bases, leaving 10 bases between them. CDR3 sequence: CASSFSDRNTEAFF. The DNA for the CDR3 is TGTGCCAGCAGTTTCTCAGACAGAAACACTGAAGCTTTCTTT.

The rearrangement uses TRBV5-5 and TRBJ1-6; tentative D call: TRBD1 (6 bases). Trimming took off 10 bases at V and 7 bases at J, with 21 bases between the two ends. CDR1 is SGHKS, CDR2 YYEKEE, per germline (reference sequence). This CDR3 contains 15 residues. The CDR3 here is CASQTGGRDNSPLHF. The CDR3 region has the DNA TGTGCCTCTCAAACGGGGGGCAGAGACAATTCACCCCTCCACTTT.

This CDR3 reads CSARPYDTQYF. The CDR3 nucleotides are TGCAGTGCTAGACCGTATGATACGCAGTATTTT. The chain links TRBV20-1 to TRBJ2-3, with D uncertain. Germline values: CDR1 DFQATT, CDR2 SNEGSKA (reference sequence). This CDR3 spans 11 amino acids. V was trimmed by 2 bases and J by 6 bases, leaving 6 bases between them.

This chain uses TRBV5-4 with TRBJ2-4, with 7 positions matching TRBD1. Germline V gene data show CDR1 as SGHNT and CDR2 as YYREEE (reference sequence). Unmatched junction bases numbered 7, after V lost 4 bases and J lost 6 bases. This CDR3 comprises 14 residues. The CDR3 nucleotides are TGTGCCAGCAGCGGATGGGGACAGACAAACATTCAGTACTTC. Protein: CASSGWGQTNIQYF. The full variable domain, rest sourced from reference TRBV5-4 and TRBJ2-4, is ETGVTQSPTHLIKTRGQQVTLRCSSQSGHNTVSWYQQALGQGPQFIFQYYREEENGRGNFPPRFSGLQFPNYSSELNVNALELDDSALYLCASSGWGQTNIQYFGAGTRLSVL.

The J gene is TRBJ1-1, the V gene TRBV4-1; D remains unclear. CDR3 length: 16 amino acids. V was clipped by 2 bases and J by 0 bases, with 13 bases between them. CDR1 MGHRA and CDR2 YSYEKL come from the germline V gene. CDR3 residues: CASSQLFPVLNTEAFF. The CDR3 DNA is TGCGCCAGCAGCCAATTGTTCCCAGTGCTGAACACTGAAGCTTTCTTT.

The rearrangement joins TRBV7-2 to TRBJ2-1; 12 bases align to TRBD1. Trimming took 6 bases from V and 8 from J; bases not matched to a gene: 8. The CDR3 spans 15 residues. CDR1 SGHTA and CDR2 FQGNSA come from the germline V gene. The CDR3 coding sequence is TGTGCCAGCAGGATAGGGACAGGGGGCTTCGATGAGCAGTTCTTC. Amino acid sequence: CASRIGTGGFDEQFF.

The V and J genes are TRBV19 and TRBJ2-6; tentative D call: TRBD2 (6 bases). The CDR3 runs to 16 residues. Germline CDR1 is LNHDA and CDR2 is SQIVND (reference sequence). The ends were cut back, 3 bases at V and 2 bases at J, with 11 bases in the middle. CDR3 in DNA: TGTGCCAGTAGTATGCAGGGCGGGGCTGGGGCCAACGTCCTGACTTTC. Its translation: CASSMQGGAGANVLTF.

V and J are TRBV19 and TRBJ1-5; tentative D call: TRBD1 (6 bases). The CDR3 covers 16 residues. Between the trimmed V and J ends, which lost 1 base and 1 base, there was a span of 11 bases. Germline V gene data show CDR1 as LNHDA and CDR2 as SQIVND (reference sequence). The CDR3 bases are TGTGCCAGTAGTATAGGTGGACAGAAAAGCAATCAGCCCCAGCATTTT. This encodes CASSIGGQKSNQPQHF.

This clone was observed a single time. The rearrangement joins TRBV29-1 to TRBJ1-1; 9 nucleotides match TRBD1. Germline CDR1 SQVTM, CDR2 ANQGSEA. This CDR3 comprises 13 residues. After removal of 7 bases from V and 2 bases from J, the junction contained 5 bases not matched to a gene. In nucleotides, the CDR3 is TGCAGCGGCCACAGGGGGCCAAACACTGAAGCTTTCTTT. The encoded protein is CSGHRGPNTEAFF.

The chain employs TRBV4-1 and TRBJ1-4; D unclear. V lost 1 base and J 8 bases, leaving 11 bases between the germline ends. The CDR3 is 14 amino acids. Per the germline V gene, CDR1 is MGHRA and CDR2 is YSYEKL. The chain's CDR3 is CASSQGQREEKLFF. The CDR3 DNA is TGCGCCAGCAGCCAAGGGCAGAGGGAAGAAAAACTGTTTTTT.

This chain joins TRBV15 and TRBJ1-1; D is ambiguous. Germline V gene data show CDR1 as LNHNV and CDR2 as YYDKDF (reference sequence). V dropped 0 bases and J dropped 8 bases, with 10 bases sitting between them. This CDR3 has 13 residues. The CDR3 nucleotides read TGTGCCACCAGCAGAGATCCTGGAGGGGAAGCTTTCTTT. Residues: CATSRDPGGEAFF.

J is TRBJ1-1 and V is TRBV7-6, with D possibly being TRBD1 (6 bases). The V end lost 1 base, the J end lost 4 bases, and 10 bases lay between the germline ends. The CDR3 is made up of 14 amino acids. Germline loops: CDR1 SGHVS, CDR2 FNYEAQ. The CDR3 region has the DNA TGTGCCAGCAGCTTAGACAACAGGGTCACTGAAGCTTTCTTT. Translation gives CASSLDNRVTEAFF.

This clone has a handful of counts. V gene TRBV9 combines with J gene TRBJ1-1; the D is unclear. Germline V lookup: CDR1 SGDLS, CDR2 YYNGEE. V lost 0 bases to trimming and J lost 0 bases, with 9 bases between them. There are 15 residues in the CDR3. The chain's CDR3 is CASSVVLGLNTEAFF. The CDR3 DNA sequence: TGTGCCAGCAGCGTAGTACTAGGGTTGAACACTGAAGCTTTCTTT.

This clone occurred once. This chain links TRBV6-5 with TRBJ1-1; unclear D gene. The CDR3 consists of 13 residues. The germline V gene encodes CDR1 MNHEY and CDR2 SVGAGI. V gave up 6 bases and J gave up 10 bases, with 18 bases separating them. CDR3 sequence: CASRGGGEGRAFF. The CDR3 DNA follows: TGTGCCAGCAGGGGAGGTGGGGAAGGACGAGCTTTCTTT.

CDR3 DNA sequence: TGTGCCAGCAGTTTTGAGGCACGATATGGCTACACCTTC. Its translation: CASSFEARYGYTF. The chain recombines TRBV28 with TRBJ1-2; D unclear. CDR1 and CDR2 from the germline V gene are MDHEN and SYDVKM. V was trimmed by 3 bases and J by 5 bases, leaving 10 bases between them. The CDR3 covers 13 residues.

The V and J genes are TRBV7-2 and TRBJ1-5, with D possibly matching TRBD1 (6 bases). This CDR3 has 15 amino acids. Germline V lookup: CDR1 SGHTA, CDR2 FQGNSA. V lost 5 bases, J lost 0 bases, and 11 bases lay in between. CDR3 sequence (DNA): TGTGCCAGCAGCGTCCAGGGGCATAGCAATCAGCCCCAGCATTTT. It translates to CASSVQGHSNQPQHF.

The chain combines TRBV5-5 with TRBJ2-7; 7 bases map to TRBD2. The germline CDR1 and CDR2 sequences are SGHKS and YYEKEE (reference sequence). The CDR3 is made up of 16 amino acids. With V trimmed by 0 bases and J by 6 bases, 12 bases remained unmatched. The CDR3, as DNA: TGTGCCAGCAGCTTGGCCCCGACCAGCGGGACTGGCGAGCAGTACTTC. Amino acids: CASSLAPTSGTGEQYF.

The chain joins TRBV6-1 to TRBJ2-7; TRBD1 matches 8 bases. CDR3 size: 14 residues. The junction had 10 bases not matched to a gene; V was cut back by 6 bases and J by 6 bases. CDR1 and CDR2 (germline): MNHNS, SASEGT. The CDR3 DNA is TGTGCCAGCAGAGGCTACGACAGGGGTTTCGAGCAGTACTTC. It is translated as CASRGYDRGFEQYF.

This chain uses TRBV6-4 with TRBJ1-1; TRBD1 is a possible D gene (6 bases). Germline V gene data show CDR1 as MRHNA and CDR2 as SNTAGT. V was pared by 0 bases and J by 3 bases, with 11 bases between. This CDR3 contains 15 residues. The CDR3 loop is CASSDSTGGHTEAFF. The CDR3 nucleotides read TGTGCCAGCAGTGACTCGACCGGGGGGCACACTGAAGCTTTCTTT.

J is TRBJ2-1 and V is TRBV7-3; perhaps TRBD2 as D (6 bases). This CDR3 comprises 12 residues. Germline-derived CDR1 and CDR2 are SGHTA and FQGTGA. The germline V and J ends were trimmed by 2 bases and 10 bases, with 9 bases remaining between them. The CDR3 is CASSLEAGEQFF. The CDR3 DNA sequence: TGTGCCAGCAGCTTAGAGGCGGGGGAGCAGTTCTTC.

This clone appeared a few times. The rearrangement links TRBV7-9 to TRBJ2-2; D possibly corresponds to TRBD2 (6 bases). The V end was cut by 5 bases, the J end by 2 bases, with 18 bases between. The CDR3 has 17 residues. The V gene's germline CDR1 is SEHNR and CDR2 FQNEAQ (reference sequence). The CDR3 DNA reads TGTGCCAGCAGCCTTCCCAAACGGGGGATCAACACCGGGGAGCTGTTTTTT. It encodes CASSLPKRGINTGELFF.